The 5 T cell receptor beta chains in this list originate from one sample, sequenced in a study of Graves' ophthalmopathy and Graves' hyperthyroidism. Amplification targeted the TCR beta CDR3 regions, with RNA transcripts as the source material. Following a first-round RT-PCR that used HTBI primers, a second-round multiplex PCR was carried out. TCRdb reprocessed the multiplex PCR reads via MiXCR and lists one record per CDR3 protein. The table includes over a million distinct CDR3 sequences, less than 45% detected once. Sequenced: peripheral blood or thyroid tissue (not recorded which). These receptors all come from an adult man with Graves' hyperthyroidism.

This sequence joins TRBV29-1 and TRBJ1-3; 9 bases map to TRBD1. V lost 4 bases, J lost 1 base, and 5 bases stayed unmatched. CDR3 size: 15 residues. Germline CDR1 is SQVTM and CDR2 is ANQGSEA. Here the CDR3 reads CSVGGQGRSGNTIYF. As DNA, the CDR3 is TGCAGCGTTGGGGGACAGGGAAGATCTGGAAACACCATATATTTT.

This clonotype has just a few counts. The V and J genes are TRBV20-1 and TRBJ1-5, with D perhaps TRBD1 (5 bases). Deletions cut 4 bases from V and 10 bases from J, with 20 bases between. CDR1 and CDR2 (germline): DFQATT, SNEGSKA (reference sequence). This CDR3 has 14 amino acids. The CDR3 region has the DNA TGCAGTGCTAATTTTCCGGGACCGACGTTACCCCAGCATTTT. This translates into CSANFPGPTLPQHF.

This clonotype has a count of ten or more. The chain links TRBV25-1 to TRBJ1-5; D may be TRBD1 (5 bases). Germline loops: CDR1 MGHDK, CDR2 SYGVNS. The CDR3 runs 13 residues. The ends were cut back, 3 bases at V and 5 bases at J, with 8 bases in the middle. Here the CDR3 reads CASSERGYQPQHF. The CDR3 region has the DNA TGTGCCAGCAGTGAGCGGGGGTATCAGCCCCAGCATTTT.

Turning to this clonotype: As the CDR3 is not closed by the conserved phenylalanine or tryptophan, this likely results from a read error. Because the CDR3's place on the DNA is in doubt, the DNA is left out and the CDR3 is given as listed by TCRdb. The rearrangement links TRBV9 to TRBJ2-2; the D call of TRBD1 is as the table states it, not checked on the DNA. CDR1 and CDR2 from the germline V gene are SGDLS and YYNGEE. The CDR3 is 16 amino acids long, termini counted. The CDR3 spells CASSTTGVGNTGELYV.

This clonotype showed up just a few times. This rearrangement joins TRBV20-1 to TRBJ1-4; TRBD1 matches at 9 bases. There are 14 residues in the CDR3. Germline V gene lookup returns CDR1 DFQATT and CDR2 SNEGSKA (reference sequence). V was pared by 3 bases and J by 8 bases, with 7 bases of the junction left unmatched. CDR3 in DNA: TGCAGTGCTAGTCCCCGGACAGGGGTGGAAAAACTGTTTTTT. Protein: CSASPRTGVEKLFF.